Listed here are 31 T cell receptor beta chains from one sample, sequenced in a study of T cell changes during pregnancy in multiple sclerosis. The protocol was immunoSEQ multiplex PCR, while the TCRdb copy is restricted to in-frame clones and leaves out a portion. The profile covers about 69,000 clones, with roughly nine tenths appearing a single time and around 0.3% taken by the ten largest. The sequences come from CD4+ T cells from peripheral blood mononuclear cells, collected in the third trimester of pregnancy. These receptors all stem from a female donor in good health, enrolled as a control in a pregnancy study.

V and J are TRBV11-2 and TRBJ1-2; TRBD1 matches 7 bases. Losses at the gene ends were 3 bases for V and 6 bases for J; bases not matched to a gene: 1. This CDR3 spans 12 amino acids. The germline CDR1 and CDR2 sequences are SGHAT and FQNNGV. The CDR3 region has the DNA TGTGCCAGCAGCTTGCAGGGGGATGGCTACACCTTC. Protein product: CASSLQGDGYTF. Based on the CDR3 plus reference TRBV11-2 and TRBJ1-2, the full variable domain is EAGVAQSPRYKIIEKRQSVAFWCNPISGHATLYWYQQILGQGPKLLIQFQNNGVVDDSQLPKDRFSAERLKGVDSTLKIQPAKLEDSAVYLCASSLQGDGYTFGSGTRLTVV.

This CDR3 reads CASRLSSGGVSYNEQFF. CDR3 coding DNA: TGCGCCAGCAGACTTTCTAGCGGGGGGGTTTCCTACAATGAGCAGTTCTTC. This chain joins TRBV4-3 and TRBJ2-1; 12 nucleotides line up with TRBD2. The ends lost 6 bases at V and 1 base at J; junction bases unmatched: 7. The CDR3 has 17 residues. Looked up from germline, CDR1 is LGHNA and CDR2 is YSLEER.

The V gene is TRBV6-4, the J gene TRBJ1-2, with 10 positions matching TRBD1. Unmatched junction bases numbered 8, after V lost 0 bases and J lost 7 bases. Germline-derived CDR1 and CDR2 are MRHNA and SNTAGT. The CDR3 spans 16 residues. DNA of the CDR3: TGTGCCAGCAGTGACTCGGGGACAGGGGCATTGAGTGGCTACACCTTC. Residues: CASSDSGTGALSGYTF.

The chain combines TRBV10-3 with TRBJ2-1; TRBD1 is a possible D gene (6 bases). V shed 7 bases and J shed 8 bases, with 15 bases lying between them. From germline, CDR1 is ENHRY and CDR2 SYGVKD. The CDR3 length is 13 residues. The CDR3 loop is CAITGVPGHEQFF. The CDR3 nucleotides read TGTGCCATCACAGGGGTCCCGGGACATGAGCAGTTCTTC.

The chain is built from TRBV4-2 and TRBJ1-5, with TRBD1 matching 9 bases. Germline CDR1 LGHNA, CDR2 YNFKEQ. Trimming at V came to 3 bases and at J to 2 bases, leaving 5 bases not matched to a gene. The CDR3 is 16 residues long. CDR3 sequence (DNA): TGTGCCAGCAGCCAGGACAGGGGCCGGGGCAATCAGCCCCAGCATTTT. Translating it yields CASSQDRGRGNQPQHF.

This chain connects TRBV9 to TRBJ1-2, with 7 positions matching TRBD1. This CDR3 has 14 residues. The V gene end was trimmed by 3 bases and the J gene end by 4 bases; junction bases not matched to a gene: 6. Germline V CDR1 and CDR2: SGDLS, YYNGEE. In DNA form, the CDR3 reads TGTGCCAGCAGCGCGACGACAGGGCTCTATGGCTACACCTTC. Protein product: CASSATTGLYGYTF.

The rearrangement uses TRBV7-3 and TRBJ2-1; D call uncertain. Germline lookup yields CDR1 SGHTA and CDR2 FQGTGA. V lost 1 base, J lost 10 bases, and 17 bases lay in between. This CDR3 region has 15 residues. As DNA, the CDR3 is TGTGCCAGCAGCTTAAACACCGCACACGTCGGGGAGCAGTTCTTC. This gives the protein CASSLNTAHVGEQFF.

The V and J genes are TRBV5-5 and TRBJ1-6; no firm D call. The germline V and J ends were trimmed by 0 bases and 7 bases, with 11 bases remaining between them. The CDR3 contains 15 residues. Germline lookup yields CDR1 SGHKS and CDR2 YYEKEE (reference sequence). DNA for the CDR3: TGTGCCAGCAGCTTGGCCTTCACAGTAAATTCACCCCTCCACTTT. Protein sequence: CASSLAFTVNSPLHF.

The DNA of the CDR3 is TGTGCCAGCAGCCTCGGTAGCCGGAGCTCCTACGAGCAGTACTTC. Translated: CASSLGSRSSYEQYF. V usage is TRBV6-5 and J usage is TRBJ2-7; D uncertain. This CDR3 has 15 residues. V dropped 6 bases and J dropped 0 bases, with 15 bases sitting between them. CDR1 and CDR2 from the germline V gene are MNHEY and SVGAGI.

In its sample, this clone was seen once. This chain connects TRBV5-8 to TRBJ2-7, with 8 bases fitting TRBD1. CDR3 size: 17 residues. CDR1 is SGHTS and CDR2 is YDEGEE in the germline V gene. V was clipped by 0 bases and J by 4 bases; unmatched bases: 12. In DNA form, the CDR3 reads TGTGCCAGCAGCTTGGTTACCCGGACAGGGTTAACGTACGAGCAGTACTTC. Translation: CASSLVTRTGLTYEQYF.

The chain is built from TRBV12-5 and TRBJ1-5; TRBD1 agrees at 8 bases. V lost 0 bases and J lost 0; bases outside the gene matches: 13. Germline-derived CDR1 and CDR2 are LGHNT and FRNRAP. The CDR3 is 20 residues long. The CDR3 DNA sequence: TGTGCTAGTGGTTTGGTACGCTGGGGCCAGGGGGCCTATAGCAATCAGCCCCAGCATTTT. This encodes CASGLVRWGQGAYSNQPQHF.

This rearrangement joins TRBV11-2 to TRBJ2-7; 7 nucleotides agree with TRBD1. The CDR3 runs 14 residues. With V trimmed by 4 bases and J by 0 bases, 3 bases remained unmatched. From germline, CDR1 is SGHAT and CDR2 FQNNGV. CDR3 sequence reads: CASSYRDSSYEQYF. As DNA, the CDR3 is TGTGCCAGCAGCTACCGGGACAGCTCCTACGAGCAGTACTTC.

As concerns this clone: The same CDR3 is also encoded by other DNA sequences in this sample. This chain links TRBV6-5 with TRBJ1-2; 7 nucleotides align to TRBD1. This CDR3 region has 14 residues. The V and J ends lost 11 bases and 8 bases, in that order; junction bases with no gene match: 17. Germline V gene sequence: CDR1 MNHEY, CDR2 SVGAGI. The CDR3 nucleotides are TGTGCCTCATTCCAAAGACAGAGACAGGGCGGCTACACCTTC. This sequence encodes CASFQRQRQGGYTF.

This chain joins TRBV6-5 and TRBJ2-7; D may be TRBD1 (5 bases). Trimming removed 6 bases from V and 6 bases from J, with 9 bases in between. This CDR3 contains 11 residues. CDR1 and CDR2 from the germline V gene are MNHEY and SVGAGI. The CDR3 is CASRRQSEQYF. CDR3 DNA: TGTGCCAGCAGGAGACAGAGCGAGCAGTACTTC.

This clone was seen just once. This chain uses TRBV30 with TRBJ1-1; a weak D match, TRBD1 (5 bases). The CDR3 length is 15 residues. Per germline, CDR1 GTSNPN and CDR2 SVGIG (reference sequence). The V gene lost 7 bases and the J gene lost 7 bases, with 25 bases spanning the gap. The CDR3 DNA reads TGTGCCTCGGGGCTAGCGGGCAGGACAAAAATTGAAGCTTTCTTT. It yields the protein CASGLAGRTKIEAFF.

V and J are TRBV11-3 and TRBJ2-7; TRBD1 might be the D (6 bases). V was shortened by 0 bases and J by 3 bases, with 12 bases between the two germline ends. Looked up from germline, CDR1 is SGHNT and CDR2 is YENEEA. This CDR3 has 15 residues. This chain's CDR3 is CASSLEGDTFYEQYF. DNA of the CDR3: TGTGCCAGCAGCTTAGAAGGGGACACTTTCTACGAGCAGTACTTC.

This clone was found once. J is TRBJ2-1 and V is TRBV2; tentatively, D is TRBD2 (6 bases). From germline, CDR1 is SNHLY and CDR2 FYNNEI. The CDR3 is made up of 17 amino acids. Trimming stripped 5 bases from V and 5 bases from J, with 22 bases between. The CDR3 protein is CASSRITWSERDNEQFF. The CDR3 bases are TGTGCCAGCAGTCGGATTACATGGAGTGAGCGGGACAATGAGCAGTTCTTC.

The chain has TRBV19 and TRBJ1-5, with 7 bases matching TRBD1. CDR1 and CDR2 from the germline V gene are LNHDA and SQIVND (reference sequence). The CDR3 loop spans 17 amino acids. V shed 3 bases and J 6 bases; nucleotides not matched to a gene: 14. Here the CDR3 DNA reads TGTGCCAGTAGTATGGGCGCCAGGGGGGTAATTGGTCAGCCCCAGCATTTT. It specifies CASSMGARGVIGQPQHF.

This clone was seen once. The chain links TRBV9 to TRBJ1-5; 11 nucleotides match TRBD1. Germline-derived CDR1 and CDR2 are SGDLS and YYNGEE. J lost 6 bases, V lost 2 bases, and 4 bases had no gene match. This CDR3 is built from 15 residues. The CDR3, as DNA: TGTGCCAGCAGCGTTGGACAGGGGGCGGGTCAGCCCCAGCATTTT. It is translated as CASSVGQGAGQPQHF.

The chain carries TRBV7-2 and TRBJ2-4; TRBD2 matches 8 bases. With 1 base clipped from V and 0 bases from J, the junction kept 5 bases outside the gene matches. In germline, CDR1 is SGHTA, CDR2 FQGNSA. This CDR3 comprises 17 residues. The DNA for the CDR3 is TGTGCCAGCAGCTTAGAGGCTAGCGGGCTAGCCAAAAACATTCAGTACTTC. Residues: CASSLEASGLAKNIQYF.

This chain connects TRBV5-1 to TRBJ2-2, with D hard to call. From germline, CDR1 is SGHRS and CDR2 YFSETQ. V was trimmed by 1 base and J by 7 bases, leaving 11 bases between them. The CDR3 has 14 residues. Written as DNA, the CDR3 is TGCGCCAGCAGCTTGATCGTAGTGAGCGGGGAGCTGTTTTTT. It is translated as CASSLIVVSGELFF.

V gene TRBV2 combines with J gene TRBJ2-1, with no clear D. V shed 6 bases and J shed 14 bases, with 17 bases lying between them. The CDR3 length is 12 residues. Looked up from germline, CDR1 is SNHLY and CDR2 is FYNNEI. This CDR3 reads CASRAREANKFF. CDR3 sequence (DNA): TGTGCCAGCAGGGCCAGAGAGGCTAACAAGTTCTTC. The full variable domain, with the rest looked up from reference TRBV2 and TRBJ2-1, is EPEVTQTPSHQVTQMGQEVILRCVPISNHLYFYWYRQILGQKVEFLVSFYNNEISEKSEIFDDQFSVERPDGSNFTLKIRSTKLEDSAMYFCASRAREANKFFGPGTRLTVL.

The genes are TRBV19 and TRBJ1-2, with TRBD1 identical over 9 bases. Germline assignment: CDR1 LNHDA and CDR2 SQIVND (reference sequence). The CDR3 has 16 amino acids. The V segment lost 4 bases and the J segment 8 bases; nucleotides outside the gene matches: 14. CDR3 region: CASSTRTGVGLLGYTF. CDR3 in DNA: TGTGCCAGTAGTACCCGGACAGGGGTCGGGTTATTGGGCTACACCTTC. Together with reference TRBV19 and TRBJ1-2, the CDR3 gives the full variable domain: DGGITQSPKYLFRKEGQNVTLSCEQNLNHDAMYWYRQDPGQGLRLIYYSQIVNDFQKGDIAEGYSVSREKKESFPLTVTSAQKNPTAFYLCASSTRTGVGLLGYTFGSGTRLTVV.

The CDR3 sequence: CAWSVIRESPLHF. CDR3 nucleotides: TGTGCCTGGAGTGTAATCCGGGAGTCACCCCTCCACTTT. This chain joins TRBV30 and TRBJ1-6; D is undetermined. Germline lookup yields CDR1 GTSNPN and CDR2 SVGIG (reference sequence). The ends were cut back, 0 bases at V and 10 bases at J, with 10 bases in the middle. The length of the CDR3 is 13 residues.

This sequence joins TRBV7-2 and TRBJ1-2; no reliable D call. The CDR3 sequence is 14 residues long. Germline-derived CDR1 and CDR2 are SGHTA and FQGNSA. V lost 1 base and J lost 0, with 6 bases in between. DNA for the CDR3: TGTGCCAGCAGCTTAGGAGGGTCTAACTATGGCTACACCTTC. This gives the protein CASSLGGSNYGYTF.

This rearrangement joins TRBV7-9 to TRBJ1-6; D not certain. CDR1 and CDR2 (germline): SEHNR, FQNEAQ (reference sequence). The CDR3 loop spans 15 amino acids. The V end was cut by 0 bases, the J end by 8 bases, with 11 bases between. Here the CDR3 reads CASSLANQLDSPLHF. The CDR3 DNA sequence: TGTGCCAGCAGCTTAGCCAACCAATTAGATTCACCCCTCCACTTT.

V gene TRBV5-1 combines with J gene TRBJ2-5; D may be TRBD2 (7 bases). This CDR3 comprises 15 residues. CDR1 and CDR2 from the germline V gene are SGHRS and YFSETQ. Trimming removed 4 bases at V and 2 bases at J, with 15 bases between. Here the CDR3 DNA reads TGCGCCAGCAGCCCCCAACAGGGAGGGCAAGAGACCCAGTACTTC. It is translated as CASSPQQGGQETQYF.

CDR3 loop: CASSLRLAQETQYF. The CDR3 region has the DNA TGTGCCAGCAGTCTTAGACTAGCGCAAGAGACCCAGTACTTC. This rearrangement joins TRBV7-8 to TRBJ2-5; 8 bases align to TRBD2. Germline CDR1 reads SGHVS; CDR2 reads FQNEAQ. This CDR3 spans 14 amino acids. Trimming removed 6 bases from V and 2 bases from J; junction bases left unmatched: 5.

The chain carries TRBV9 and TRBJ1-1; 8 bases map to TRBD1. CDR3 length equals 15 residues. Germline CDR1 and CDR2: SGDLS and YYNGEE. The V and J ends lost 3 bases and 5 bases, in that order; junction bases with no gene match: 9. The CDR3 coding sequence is TGTGCCAGCAGCGGCGACGGACAGGGAAGGACTGAAGCTTTCTTT. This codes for CASSGDGQGRTEAFF.

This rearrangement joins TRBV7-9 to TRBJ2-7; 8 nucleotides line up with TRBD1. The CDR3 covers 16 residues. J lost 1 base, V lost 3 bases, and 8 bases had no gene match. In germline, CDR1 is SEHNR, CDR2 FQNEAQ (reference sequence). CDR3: CASSLAGGVFSYEQYF. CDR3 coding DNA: TGTGCCAGCAGCTTGGCAGGGGGCGTTTTTTCCTACGAGCAGTACTTC.

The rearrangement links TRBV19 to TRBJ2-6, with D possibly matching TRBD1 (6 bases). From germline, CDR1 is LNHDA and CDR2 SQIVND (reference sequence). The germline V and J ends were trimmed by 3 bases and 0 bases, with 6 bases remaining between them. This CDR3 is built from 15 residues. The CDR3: CASSMGASGANVLTF. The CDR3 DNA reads TGTGCCAGTAGTATGGGGGCCTCTGGGGCCAACGTCCTGACTTTC.